One sample yielded the 25 T cell receptor beta chains listed below, sequenced in a study of T cells in Graves' hyperthyroidism and ophthalmopathy. TCR beta CDR3 region amplification was performed from RNA transcripts. Primed by the HTBI set, a first-round RT-PCR was run on the TCR CDR3. TCRdb re-called the multiplex PCR reads through MiXCR, storing one row per CDR3 protein. The repertoire has a few hundred thousand distinct CDR3 sequences, roughly 20% of them found once; the top ten carry 26%. Sequenced input: blood. Source of these receptors: a man aged 18 to 30 with Graves' hyperthyroidism.

A few counts support this clonotype. The chain has TRBV18 and TRBJ1-1; the D is unclear. CDR1 and CDR2 (germline): KGHSH, LQKENI. V shed 4 bases and J shed 1 base, with 13 bases lying between them. The CDR3 consists of 15 residues. CDR3 nucleotides: TGTGCCAGCTCACGCCCGGACGGAGGGAACACTGAAGCTTTCTTT. Its protein is CASSRPDGGNTEAFF.

The chain combines TRBV20-1 with TRBJ1-1, with TRBD1 matching over 10 bases. V lost 5 bases and J lost 3; bases outside the gene matches: 6. This CDR3 comprises 14 residues. The germline gives CDR1 DFQATT, CDR2 SNEGSKA (reference sequence). CDR3 DNA sequence: TGCAGTGCTTTGACAGGGGGCACGGACACTGAAGCTTTCTTT. Translated, it gives CSALTGGTDTEAFF.

This chain joins TRBV2 and TRBJ2-1, with 9 nucleotides matching TRBD1. This CDR3 has 15 amino acids. Germline V gene data show CDR1 as SNHLY and CDR2 as FYNNEI. J lost 4 bases, V lost 4 bases, and 5 bases had no gene match. The DNA of the CDR3 is TGTGCCAGCAGTGCCCAGACAGGGGGGTACAATGAGCAGTTCTTC. It is translated as CASSAQTGGYNEQFF.

This clonotype was picked up many times. The rearrangement joins TRBV5-1 to TRBJ2-2; D is possibly TRBD2 (6 bases). Trimming removed 2 bases at V and 7 bases at J, with 18 bases between. CDR3 length equals 16 residues. CDR1 is SGHRS and CDR2 is YFSETQ in the germline V gene. The CDR3 protein is CASSFDPGTLSGELFF. Written as DNA, the CDR3 is TGCGCCAGCAGCTTCGATCCCGGGACTTTAAGCGGGGAGCTGTTTTTT.

This clonotype was counted many times. The chain carries TRBV12-3 or TRBV12-4 and TRBJ1-5, with D unclear. V was trimmed by 1 base and J by 0 bases, leaving 16 bases between them. The CDR3 is 18 amino acids. The CDR3 is CASSLGRPGGSSNQPQHF. CDR3 nucleotides: TGTGCCAGCAGTTTAGGCAGGCCGGGAGGTTCTAGCAATCAGCCCCAGCATTTT.

This clonotype was counted ten times or more. The V gene is TRBV20-1, the J gene TRBJ2-7; 9 bases map to TRBD1. CDR1 and CDR2 (germline): DFQATT, SNEGSKA (reference sequence). The CDR3 is 14 residues long. V gave up 5 bases and J gave up 5 bases; unmatched junction bases: 10. CDR3 region: CSAPRGQGGNEQYF. As DNA, the CDR3 is TGCAGTGCTCCCAGGGGACAGGGCGGGAACGAGCAGTACTTC.

The V and J genes are TRBV6-5 and TRBJ2-7; TRBD1 might be the D (6 bases). Trimming removed 4 bases at V and 4 bases at J, with 20 bases between. Germline loops: CDR1 MNHEY, CDR2 SVGAGI. The CDR3 extends over 16 amino acids. The CDR3 DNA reads as TGTGCCAGCAGTTGGTCGGAACCGGGACACGGGTACGAGCAGTACTTC. Its protein is CASSWSEPGHGYEQYF.

The V gene is TRBV19, the J gene TRBJ1-1; unclear D gene. In germline, CDR1 is LNHDA, CDR2 SQIVND (reference sequence). V lost 6 bases, J lost 3 bases, and 8 bases lay in between. There are 12 residues in the CDR3. CDR3 protein: CASRLGYTEAFF. The CDR3 nucleotides are TGTGCCAGTAGACTGGGATACACTGAAGCTTTCTTT. Filled out from reference TRBV19 and TRBJ1-1, the complete variable domain reads DGGITQSPKYLFRKEGQNVTLSCEQNLNHDAMYWYRQDPGQGLRLIYYSQIVNDFQKGDIAEGYSVSREKKESFPLTVTSAQKNPTAFYLCASRLGYTEAFFGQGTRLTVV.

The chain joins TRBV2 to TRBJ1-1, with TRBD1 matching 7 bases. Germline V lookup: CDR1 SNHLY, CDR2 FYNNEI. Trimming at V came to 2 bases and at J to 4 bases, leaving 7 bases not matched to a gene. The CDR3 covers 15 residues. In DNA, the CDR3 is TGTGCCAGCAGTGAACTACAGGGGTTAGGCACTGAAGCTTTCTTT. It specifies CASSELQGLGTEAFF.

The genes are TRBV20-1 and TRBJ1-6, with TRBD1 identical over 7 bases. The CDR3 runs 15 residues. V gave up 2 bases and J gave up 9 bases; unmatched junction bases: 10. CDR1 is DFQATT, CDR2 SNEGSKA, per germline (reference sequence). CDR3 region: CSARKGADVRSPLHF. Written as DNA, the CDR3 is TGCAGTGCTAGAAAGGGGGCAGACGTCCGTTCACCCCTCCACTTT.

Details on this clonotype: The missing conserved phenylalanine or tryptophan at the end of this CDR3 makes a read error likely. The chain has TRBV4-1 and TRBJ2-7; 7 nucleotides line up with TRBD1. Unmatched junction bases numbered 5, after V lost 4 bases and J lost 2 bases. Germline CDR1 is MGHRA and CDR2 is YSYEKL. This CDR3 has 14 amino acids. Written as DNA, the CDR3 is TGCGCCAGCAGCCGGGACAGTCTAACCTACGAGCAGTACTAC. It is translated as CASSRDSLTYEQYY.

This clonotype was counted between two and nine times. DNA for the CDR3: TGTGCCAGCAGCATGACAGACGTTAGGAATGAGCAGTTCTTC. It is translated as CASSMTDVRNEQFF. The chain joins TRBV13 to TRBJ2-1, with D possibly TRBD1 on 5 matching bases. The CDR3 has 14 amino acids. The V and J ends lost 5 bases and 7 bases respectively, with 15 bases between them. Germline CDR1 is PRHDT and CDR2 is FYEKMQ (reference sequence). Together with reference TRBV13 and TRBJ2-1, the CDR3 gives the full variable domain: AAGVIQSPRHLIKEKRETATLKCYPIPRHDTVYWYQQGPGQDPQFLISFYEKMQSDKGSIPDRFSAQQFSDYHSELNMSSLELGDSALYFCASSMTDVRNEQFFGPGTRLTVL.

V usage is TRBV5-1 and J usage is TRBJ1-6, with 8 positions matching TRBD1. CDR1 is SGHRS and CDR2 is YFSETQ in the germline V gene. This CDR3 has 17 residues. With V trimmed by 0 bases and J by 7 bases, 9 bases remained unmatched. The CDR3 protein is CASSLEPAGGGNSPLHF. The CDR3 DNA is TGCGCCAGCAGCTTGGAGCCGGCAGGGGGCGGAAATTCACCCCTCCACTTT.

This clonotype was counted ten times or more. J is TRBJ1-2 and V is TRBV24-1; D remains ambiguous. The CDR3 totals 12 residues. Germline lookup yields CDR1 KGHDR and CDR2 SFDVKD. With 4 bases removed from V and 8 bases from J, the gap between germline ends came to 10 bases. CDR3 amino acids: CATSEDGGGYTF. The CDR3 bases are TGTGCCACCAGTGAAGACGGAGGCGGCTACACCTTC.

This chain joins TRBV28 and TRBJ2-5; the match to TRBD1 covers 9 bases. Per germline, CDR1 MDHEN and CDR2 SYDVKM. V shed 6 bases, J shed 5 bases, and the junction held 7 bases outside the gene matches. This CDR3 is built from 14 residues. The CDR3 coding sequence is TGTGCCAGCAGGGCCGGGACAGGGCGGGAGACCCAGTACTTC. It translates to CASRAGTGRETQYF.

This clonotype was counted ten times or more. The chain recombines TRBV10-3 with TRBJ1-5; no firm D call. Per the germline V gene, CDR1 is ENHRY and CDR2 is SYGVKD. The CDR3 is 13 residues long. The V end was cut by 6 bases, the J end by 1 base, with 7 bases between. This CDR3 reads CAISSESNQPQHF. In DNA, the CDR3 is TGTGCCATCAGCTCAGAGAGCAATCAGCCCCAGCATTTT.

Of note for this clonotype: This may stem from a read error, because a much larger clone lies one nucleotide away. The CDR3, as DNA: TGCAGTGCGTTGGTAGACATGGACACTGAAGCTTTCTTT. This sequence encodes CSALVDMDTEAFF. The chain uses TRBV20-1 and TRBJ1-1; D gene unclear. The CDR3 spans 13 residues. Germline V gives CDR1 DFQATT, CDR2 SNEGSKA (reference sequence). The germline V and J ends were trimmed by 6 bases and 3 bases, with 14 bases remaining between them.

This clonotype was seen repeatedly, ten times or more. V gene TRBV4-1 combines with J gene TRBJ1-1, with unresolved D. V gave up 3 bases and J gave up 5 bases, with 7 bases separating them. The CDR3 extends over 12 amino acids. Per germline, CDR1 MGHRA and CDR2 YSYEKL. CDR3 nucleotides: TGCGCCAGCAGCCATCAGACTACTGAAGCTTTCTTT. As protein: CASSHQTTEAFF.

The chain carries TRBV6-5 and TRBJ1-3; D is ambiguous. V was trimmed by 0 bases and J by 0 bases, leaving 6 bases between them. In germline, CDR1 is MNHEY, CDR2 SVGAGI. The CDR3 loop spans 15 amino acids. The CDR3 DNA reads as TGTGCCAGCAGTTACTCTCCCTACTCTGGAAACACCATATATTTT. Residues: CASSYSPYSGNTIYF.

CDR3 nucleotides: TGTGCCAGCAGCTTGGCGGGCTGGGGGCTCGGCTACACCTTC. This gives the protein CASSLAGWGLGYTF. The chain links TRBV5-6 to TRBJ1-2; D is possibly TRBD1 (6 bases). The germline V gene encodes CDR1 SGHDT and CDR2 YYEEEE. CDR3 length: 14 residues. Trimming removed 0 bases at V and 8 bases at J, with 14 bases between.

This clonotype was picked up many times. The V call is TRBV6-1, the J call TRBJ2-7; D possibly corresponds to TRBD1 (5 bases). Trimming removed 3 bases at V and 0 bases at J, with 6 bases between. This CDR3 has 13 amino acids. CDR1 and CDR2 (germline): MNHNS, SASEGT. The CDR3 region has the DNA TGTGCCAGCAGTGACAGGGCCTCCTACGAGCAGTACTTC. Its protein is CASSDRASYEQYF.

The sample holds many counts of this clonotype. DNA for the CDR3: TGTGCCAGCAGTTTAGGGGGGGGGGAGGACACTGAAGCTTTCTTT. Translating gives CASSLGGGEDTEAFF. The chain is built from TRBV28 and TRBJ1-1; a possible D gene is TRBD1 (5 bases). The CDR3 covers 15 residues. The germline V gene encodes CDR1 MDHEN and CDR2 SYDVKM. The V and J ends lost 2 bases and 3 bases respectively, with 13 bases between them.

This clonotype was seen ten or more times. The V and J genes are TRBV29-1 and TRBJ2-7, with D unresolved. The CDR3 spans 12 residues. Germline V gene sequence: CDR1 SQVTM, CDR2 ANQGSEA. Trimming removed 3 bases from V and 0 bases from J, with 6 bases in between. This CDR3 is CSVEQSSYEQYF. The CDR3 nucleotides are TGCAGCGTTGAGCAGAGCTCCTACGAGCAGTACTTC.

This clonotype was counted many times. The chain combines TRBV19 with TRBJ1-1; D is unresolved. This CDR3 spans 13 amino acids. V lost 5 bases to trimming and J lost 4 bases, with 11 bases between them. Germline loops: CDR1 LNHDA, CDR2 SQIVND (reference sequence). CDR3 sequence: CASSAGSATEAFF. The CDR3 nucleotides are TGTGCCAGTAGTGCGGGGTCGGCCACTGAAGCTTTCTTT.

This clonotype was picked up many times. This chain joins TRBV20-1 and TRBJ2-7; D is possibly TRBD1 (5 bases). This CDR3 spans 14 amino acids. Trimming took 6 bases from V and 0 from J, leaving 15 bases between them. CDR1 and CDR2 (germline): DFQATT, SNEGSKA (reference sequence). CDR3 amino acids: CSALGAVSSYEQYF. The CDR3 DNA sequence: TGCAGTGCCCTAGGGGCGGTGAGCTCCTACGAGCAGTACTTC.